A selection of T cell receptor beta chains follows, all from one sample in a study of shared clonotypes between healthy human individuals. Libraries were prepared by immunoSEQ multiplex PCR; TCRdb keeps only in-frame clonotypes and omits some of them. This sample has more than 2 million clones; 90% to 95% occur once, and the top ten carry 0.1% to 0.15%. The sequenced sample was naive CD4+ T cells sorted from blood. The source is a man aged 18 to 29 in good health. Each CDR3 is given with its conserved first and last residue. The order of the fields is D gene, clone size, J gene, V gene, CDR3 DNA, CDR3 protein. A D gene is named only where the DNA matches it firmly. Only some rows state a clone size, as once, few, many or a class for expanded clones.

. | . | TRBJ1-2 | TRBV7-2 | TGTGCCAGCAGCTTAGCGCAGGGGTGGAACTATGGCTACACCTTC | CASSLAQGWNYGYTF
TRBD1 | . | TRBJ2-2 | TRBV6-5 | TGTGCCAGCAGTTTACCGGGGACAGGGGGCACCGGGGAGCTGTTTTTT | CASSLPGTGGTGELFF
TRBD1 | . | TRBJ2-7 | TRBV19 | TGTGCCAGTAGAGTATCGGGACAGGAGTACGAGCAGTACTTC | CASRVSGQEYEQYF
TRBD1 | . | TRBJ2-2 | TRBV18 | TGTGCCAGCTCACCTGTCAGGGGACAGGTTTCCGGGGAGCTGTTTTTT | CASSPVRGQVSGELFF
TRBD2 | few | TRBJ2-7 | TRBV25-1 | TGTGCCAGACCCGAGCGGGGGAGCGAGCAGTACTTC | CARPERGSEQYF
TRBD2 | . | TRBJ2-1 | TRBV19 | TGTGCCAGTAGTACGTGGCTAGCGGGTAACAATGAGCAGTTCTTC | CASSTWLAGNNEQFF
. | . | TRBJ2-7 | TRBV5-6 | TGTGCCAGCAGCTTAGGAGGGACATCCTACGAGCAGTACTTC | CASSLGGTSYEQYF
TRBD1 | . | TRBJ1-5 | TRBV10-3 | TGTGCCATCAGTTTGACAGGGGTCCAGCCCCAGCATTTT | CAISLTGVQPQHF
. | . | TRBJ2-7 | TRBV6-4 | TGTGCCAGTGGATACAGGGAGGAAAACGAGCAGTACTTC | CASGYREENEQYF
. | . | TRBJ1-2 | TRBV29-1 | TGCAGCGTTGAAAGGGGGTCGGAGGGCTATGGCTACACCTTC | CSVERGSEGYGYTF
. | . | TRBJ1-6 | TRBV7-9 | TGTGCCAGCAGCTTATTCCAGGGAAGGGATTCACCCCTCCACTTT | CASSLFQGRDSPLHF
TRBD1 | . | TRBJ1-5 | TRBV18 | TGTGCCAGCTCACCTACACAGGGGGGAATTGCCAATCAGCCCCAGCATTTT | CASSPTQGGIANQPQHF
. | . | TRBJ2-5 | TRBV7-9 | TGTGCCAGCAGCTTAGCGGTGGCAGGGGGAGGGGAGACCCAGTACTTC | CASSLAVAGGGETQYF
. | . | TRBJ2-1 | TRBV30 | TGTGCCTGGACATCGGGAGTCAATGAGCAGTTCTTC | CAWTSGVNEQFF
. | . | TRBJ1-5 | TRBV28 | TGTGCCAGCAGTTTTTTATGGGTGGGCAATCAGCCCCAGCATTTT | CASSFLWVGNQPQHF
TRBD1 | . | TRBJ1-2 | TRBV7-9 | TGTGCCAGCAGCCGGGGACAGGGGGCTTGGGGCTACACCTTC | CASSRGQGAWGYTF
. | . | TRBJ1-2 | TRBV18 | TGTGCCAGCTCCCCTGCGGGTACAGGGAACTATGGCTACACCTTC | CASSPAGTGNYGYTF
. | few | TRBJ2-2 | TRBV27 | TGTGCCAGCAGTTTACGGTTGGTGCGGGGGCCAGATCCCGGGGAGCTGTTTTTT | CASSLRLVRGPDPGELFF
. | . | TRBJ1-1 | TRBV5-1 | TGCGCCAGCAGCTTGGTAGGCAGTATGAACACTGAAGCTTTCTTT | CASSLVGSMNTEAFF
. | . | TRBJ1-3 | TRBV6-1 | TGTGCCACCTCGAGCGGACAGCTCTCTGGAAACACCATATATTTT | CATSSGQLSGNTIYF
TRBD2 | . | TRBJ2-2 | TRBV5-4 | TGTGCCAGCAGCCCTGGGGGACTAGCGGGGAGACTTAACACCGGGGAGCTGTTTTTT | CASSPGGLAGRLNTGELFF
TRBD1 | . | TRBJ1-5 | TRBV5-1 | TGCGCCAGCAGCCCACAGGGGACTAGCAATCAGCCCCAGCATTTT | CASSPQGTSNQPQHF
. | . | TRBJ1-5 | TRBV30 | TGTGCCTGGAGTTTCGGGGGAAATCAGCCCCAGCATTTT | CAWSFGGNQPQHF
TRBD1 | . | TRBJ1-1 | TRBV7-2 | TGTGCCAGCAGCCTCGGGACAGGTTTTGGGAACACTGAAGCTTTCTTT | CASSLGTGFGNTEAFF
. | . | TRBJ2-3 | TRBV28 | TGTGCCAGCAGTTTACAGGCAGATACGCAGTATTTT | CASSLQADTQYF
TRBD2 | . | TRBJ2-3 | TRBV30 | TGTGCCTGGAGTGTACAGGTGGGTAGCGGGGGGCCGGTCGCAGATACGCAGTATTTT | CAWSVQVGSGGPVADTQYF
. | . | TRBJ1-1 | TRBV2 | TGTGCCAGCAGTTCGTACACTGAAGCTTTCTTT | CASSSYTEAFF
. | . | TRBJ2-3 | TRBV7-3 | TGTGCCAGCAGCCCGACAGGAAGCACAGATACGCAGTATTTT | CASSPTGSTDTQYF
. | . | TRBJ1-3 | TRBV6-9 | TGTGCCAGCAGTCCCGTGGGGTTCGGAAACACCATATATTTT | CASSPVGFGNTIYF